This T cell receptor (beta chain) was recorded in a study of cytomegalovirus exposure and HLA in healthy donors. Points on this clone: The target antigen is unknown.

General study findings and limits: In a later analysis, V- and J-gene trimming of beta chains associated with a DCLRE1C missense variant, replicated independently.

The donors, nominally healthy at sampling, likely had unrecorded immune exposures. PCR was performed using 60 Vbeta and 13 Jbeta primers. The protocol was immunoSEQ multiplex PCR, while the TCRdb copy is restricted to in-frame clones and leaves out a portion. The table lists some 120,000 clones, about four fifths of them singletons. This clonotype was sampled from a woman between 40 and 50 years old in good health and CMV-seronegative. Sequenced material: PBMCs.

The CDR3: CAISYNRENYGYTF. The DNA of the CDR3 is TGTGCCATCAGTTATAACAGGGAGAACTATGGCTACACCTTC. This chain links TRBV10-3 with TRBJ1-2, with a tentative D call TRBD1 (6 bases). Between the trimmed V and J ends, which lost 5 bases and 2 bases, there was a span of 12 bases. The CDR3 is 14 residues long. Germline V gene sequence: CDR1 ENHRY, CDR2 SYGVKD.